A single sample gave rise to the 6 T cell receptor beta chains below, sequenced in a study of blood T cell repertoires in COVID-19. Clones were sequenced by immunoSEQ multiplex PCR, and TCRdb holds only the in-frame ones, with some missing. The table has 95,000 to 100,000 clones, 84% seen once. The sequenced sample was peripheral blood. Receptor source: a human donor in a cohort sampled during active COVID-19.

The J gene is TRBJ1-1, the V gene TRBV6-4; 7 positions match TRBD1. Losses at the gene ends were 0 bases for V and 1 base for J; bases not matched to a gene: 8. This CDR3 is 17 amino acids long. Germline V CDR1 and CDR2: MRHNA, SNTAGT. Here the CDR3 DNA reads TGTGCCAGCAGTGACTCTGCAGGGGGACAGAAGAACACTGAAGCTTTCTTT. Its protein product is CASSDSAGGQKNTEAFF.

This clone is a singleton in its sample. For the CDR3, the DNA is TGTGCCAGCAGCCTAGAACAGGGGGTGACTGAAGCTTTCTTT. This translates into CASSLEQGVTEAFF. V usage is TRBV3-1 (or the pseudogene TRBV3-2) and J usage is TRBJ1-1; 8 bases line up with TRBD1. Losses at the gene ends were 4 bases for V and 5 bases for J; bases not matched to a gene: 6. This CDR3 contains 14 residues. Germline assignment: CDR1 LGHDT and CDR2 YNNKEL (reference sequence).

The V gene is TRBV18, the J gene TRBJ2-5; maybe TRBD1 (6 bases). This CDR3 has 13 amino acids. The germline V gene has CDR1 KGHSH and CDR2 LQKENI. Trimming removed 5 bases at V and 1 base at J, with 8 bases between. CDR3 sequence (DNA): TGTGCCAGCTCAGTACAGGGCCAAGAGACCCAGTACTTC. Its protein is CASSVQGQETQYF.

The chain combines TRBV29-1 with TRBJ2-2; the match to TRBD2 covers 7 bases. The CDR3 runs to 13 residues. Trimming took 6 bases from V and 4 from J; bases not matched to a gene: 5. The germline CDR1 and CDR2 sequences are SQVTM and ANQGSEA. Written as DNA, the CDR3 is TGCAGCGTAAAACTAGCGTTCACCGGGGAGCTGTTTTTT. Translated: CSVKLAFTGELFF.

In DNA form, the CDR3 reads TGTGCCAGCAACCTACAGGCACCCCTCCACTTT. Translated, it gives CASNLQAPLHF. The rearrangement uses TRBV2 and TRBJ1-6, with D maybe TRBD1 (5 bases). CDR1 is SNHLY and CDR2 is FYNNEI in the germline V gene. There are 11 residues in the CDR3. Trimming shortened V by 7 bases and J by 11 bases, and 9 bases separated the two germline ends.

This chain joins TRBV2 and TRBJ2-3; 8 nucleotides agree with TRBD1. This CDR3 spans 14 amino acids. V trimming: 6 bases; J trimming: 1 base; junction bases outside the gene matches: 3. Germline lookup yields CDR1 SNHLY and CDR2 FYNNEI. The chain's CDR3 is CASSPRGRTDTQYF. For the CDR3, the DNA is TGTGCCAGCAGCCCCAGGGGGCGCACAGATACGCAGTATTTT.